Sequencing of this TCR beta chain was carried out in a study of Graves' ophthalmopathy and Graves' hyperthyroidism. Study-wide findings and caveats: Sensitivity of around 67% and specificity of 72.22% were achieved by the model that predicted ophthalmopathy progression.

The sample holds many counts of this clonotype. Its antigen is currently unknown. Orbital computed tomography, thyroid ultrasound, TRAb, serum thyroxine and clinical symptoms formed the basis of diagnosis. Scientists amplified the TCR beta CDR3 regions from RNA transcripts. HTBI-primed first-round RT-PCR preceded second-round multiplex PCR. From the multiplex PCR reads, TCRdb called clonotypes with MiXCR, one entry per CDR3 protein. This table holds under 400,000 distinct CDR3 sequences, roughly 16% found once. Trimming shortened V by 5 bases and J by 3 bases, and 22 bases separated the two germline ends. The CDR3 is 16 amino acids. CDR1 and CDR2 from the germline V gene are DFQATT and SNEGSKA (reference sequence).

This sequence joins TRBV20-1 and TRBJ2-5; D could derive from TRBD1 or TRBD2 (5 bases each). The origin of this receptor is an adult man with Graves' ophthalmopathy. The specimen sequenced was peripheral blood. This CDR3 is CSAYTPGTAVKETQYF. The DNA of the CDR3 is TGCAGTGCTTATACCCCCGGGACCGCCGTTAAAGAGACCCAGTACTTC.